This T cell receptor beta chain was sequenced during a study of spatial heterogeneity in lung cancer. MiXCR, run by TCRdb on the 5' RACE reads, gives a single entry per CDR3 protein. The sample has 15,000 or so distinct CDR3 sequences, 20% to 25% seen once. CDR1 and CDR2 (germline): MRHNA, SNTAGT. Trimming removed 10 bases from V and 5 bases from J, with 11 bases in between. The CDR3 has 12 residues. The sample holds many counts of this clonotype. Regarding time point: sample taken at primary tumor resection. Unsorted whole RNA samples from tumor, nontumor lung or frozen PBMC were sequenced. This sequence was found in a female donor with early-stage non-small cell lung cancer. The chain is built from TRBV6-4 and TRBJ2-2; tentative D call: TRBD2 (6 bases). The sample was PBMCs, taken at surgery. CDR3 in amino acids: CATGRGTGELFF. CDR3 in DNA: TGTGCCACCGGGCGGGGAACCGGGGAGCTGTTTTTT.